This T cell receptor beta chain emerged from a study of CD8+ T cells in alopecia areata. Overall study context: Treated individuals took tofacitinib by mouth, 5 to 10 mg twice daily. Patients given treatment had severity scored by the percentage of scalp area affected.

Treatment given: oral pan-JAK inhibitor, 5-10 mg twice daily. PBMCs yielded sorted CD4+ and CD8+ T cells. Extracted RNA was reverse transcribed into cDNA, the sequencing template. Clones were sequenced by immunoSEQ multiplex PCR, and TCRdb holds only the in-frame ones, with some missing. Seen here are a few hundred thousand clones, 30% to 40% observed once, and the top ten hold around 0.48%. The CDR3 length is 15 residues. CDR1 is MNHEY, CDR2 SMNVEV, per germline (reference sequence). The ends lost 4 bases at V and 0 bases at J; junction bases unmatched: 4. The sample holds a few counts of this clone. This specimen includes other DNA sequences encoding the same CDR3.

This clonotype originated in a human donor with alopecia areata. Source: CD4+ T cells sorted from blood, taken around week 31, from a patient treated with tofacitinib. V is TRBV27 and J is TRBJ2-7; 9 bases align to TRBD1. The CDR3 DNA reads as TGTGCCAGCAGTTATGGGACAGGGCGCTCCTACGAGCAGTACTTC. It encodes CASSYGTGRSYEQYF.